The 6 T cell receptor beta chains below come from one sample, sequenced in a study of regulatory T cells in long-lasting Graves disease. Noted time point: newly diagnosed GD, antithyroid drugs for less than 3 months. Extracted PBMC RNA gave rise to the TCR library. The authors built TCR beta libraries using iRepertoire HTBI primers and Arm-PCR of CDR3 regions. TCRdb ran MiXCR on the multiplex PCR reads and lists one entry per CDR3 protein. The sample includes roughly 360,000 distinct CDR3 sequences, over 9.5% of them seen just once. Separately, the same data were catalogued under a study of T cells in Graves' hyperthyroidism and ophthalmopathy.

The input for sequencing was peripheral blood mononuclear cells (PBMCs), taken at new diagnosis, from a patient treated with antithyroid drugs. The receptors originated from a young woman with Graves disease.

This clonotype was detected ten times or more. V is TRBV20-1 and J is TRBJ1-2; no clear D gene. The V end lost 0 bases, the J end lost 2 bases, and 4 bases lay between the germline ends. CDR3 length equals 12 residues. CDR1 and CDR2 from the germline V gene are DFQATT and SNEGSKA (reference sequence). CDR3 sequence (DNA): TGCAGTGCTAGAGAGGGGAACTATGGCTACACCTTC. Translating gives CSAREGNYGYTF.

This clonotype was detected many times. The gene calls are TRBV29-1 and TRBJ2-1; 11 nucleotides line up with TRBD2. Germline CDR1 SQVTM, CDR2 ANQGSEA. This CDR3 spans 16 amino acids. The V segment lost 5 bases and the J segment 7 bases; nucleotides outside the gene matches: 13. The CDR3 DNA is TGCAGCGTTCCCATCCTAGCGGGAGGACTAAGTAATGAGCAGTTCTTC. This codes for CSVPILAGGLSNEQFF.

This clonotype showed up just a few times. This chain uses TRBV7-9 with TRBJ2-5, with TRBD1 matching over 10 bases. Unmatched junction bases numbered 5, after V lost 5 bases and J lost 5 bases. Looked up from germline, CDR1 is SEHNR and CDR2 is FQNEAQ (reference sequence). The CDR3 spans 14 residues. This CDR3 reads CASSTRDRGETQYF. The CDR3 DNA reads as TGTGCCAGCAGCACCCGGGACAGGGGCGAGACCCAGTACTTC.

There are many counts of this clonotype. The rearrangement joins TRBV29-1 to TRBJ2-2; 8 bases line up with TRBD1. Trimming at V came to 6 bases and at J to 0 bases, leaving 6 bases not matched to a gene. Germline V gene lookup returns CDR1 SQVTM and CDR2 ANQGSEA. This CDR3 is 15 amino acids long. Here the CDR3 reads CSVRGGQANTGELFF. CDR3 nucleotide sequence: TGCAGCGTCCGAGGGGGACAGGCGAACACCGGGGAGCTGTTTTTT.

This clonotype was observed at least ten times. The chain recombines TRBV27 with TRBJ2-1, with 13 bases identical to TRBD2. Germline V gene sequence: CDR1 MNHEY, CDR2 SMNVEV (reference sequence). The CDR3 covers 17 residues. After removal of 0 bases from V and 8 bases from J, the junction contained 7 bases not matched to a gene. CDR3 in amino acids: CASSLSGRLAGGYEQFF. The CDR3 bases are TGTGCCAGCAGTTTATCAGGGCGACTAGCGGGAGGTTATGAGCAGTTCTTC.

The chain carries TRBV18 and TRBJ1-5; D not certain. Per the germline V gene, CDR1 is KGHSH and CDR2 is LQKENI. V lost 5 bases and J lost 3, with 8 bases in between. This CDR3 region has 13 residues. The chain's CDR3 is CASSEYVNQPQHF. The CDR3, as DNA: TGTGCCAGCTCAGAATACGTCAATCAGCCCCAGCATTTT.